This T cell receptor beta chain was profiled in a study of regulatory T cells in long-lasting Graves disease. About the research overall: Persistent Graves' disease denoted over 5 years of antithyroid drugs plus positive TSH receptor antibodies.

Combining iRepertoire HTBI primers with Arm-PCR of CDR3 regions, the authors built TCR beta libraries. MiXCR, run by TCRdb on the multiplex PCR reads, gives a single entry per CDR3 protein. The sample includes 300,000 to 500,000 distinct CDR3 sequences, about 20% of them seen just once. The CDR3 is made up of 12 amino acids. V dropped 3 bases and J dropped 6 bases, with 8 bases sitting between them. Germline values: CDR1 LNHDA, CDR2 SQIVND (reference sequence). The study, taken as a whole, reports: Limited samples may have lowered accuracy. With persistent disease, TRBV28, TRBJ1-2 and TRBJ2-5 were the favored segments. New patients shared 950 to 1,000 public clonotypes, fewer than the approximately 3,000 shared by persistent patients.

This clonotype has only a few counts. The antigen is unknown. Time point defined: persistent/refractory GD, antithyroid drugs over 5 years with positive TRAb. The TCR library was made from RNA that had been extracted from PBMCs in TRIzol. The sequencing here drew on peripheral blood mononuclear cells (PBMCs), taken when the disease was refractory, from a patient treated with antithyroid drugs. V usage is TRBV19 and J usage is TRBJ1-2; D perhaps matches TRBD1 (5 bases). The clonotype was recovered from a female donor with Graves disease. CDR3 DNA sequence: TGTGCCAGTAGTATTGCAGGGAATGGCTACACCTTC. Its protein product is CASSIAGNGYTF.